This T cell receptor beta chain was sequenced in a study of blood T cell repertoires in COVID-19 (TCRdb year 2020). Some background on the complete study: Samples from collaborators originated in the United States, Italy and Spain and spanned both the acute and convalescent phases of COVID-19. The repertoires were released in a freely available public database meant as a resource for research on the immune response to SARS-CoV-2. Where available, HLA class I and class II types were taken from metadata supplied by the sample provider and were not determined by assay-based typing. The material from the prospective study consisted of cDNA or gDNA derived from T cells, B-cell-depleted T cells, or PBMCs. Deeply sampled blood TCRbeta repertoires from subjects exposed to, actively infected with, or recovered from COVID-19 were included in the dataset. Nearly every sample came with metadata listing a de-identified subject ID, COVID-19 status, age in years and sex. Samples came from the ongoing ImmuneRACE study (first 160 participants) plus 1,254 subjects from 6 global collaborators.

Concerning this clone: Its recognized antigen is unknown. No base quality information exists; no much larger clone differs at one position.

What the study reported, not specific to this receptor: The amount of clinical and demographic metadata varied by source and participant and was provided uncurated.

The immunoSEQ Assay, a bias-controlled multiplex PCR, was used to amplify TCRbeta CDR3 regions from genomic DNA. The study's own analysis went as follows. Within the assay, amplification of reference gene primers was used to estimate how many nucleated cells each sample contained. To quantify the absolute abundance of each unique TCRbeta CDR3 rearrangement, sequence reads were collapsed and filtered. For each sample, productive Simpson clonality was calculated as the square root of Simpson's diversity index over productive rearrangements. Entries here come from immuneACCESS through TCRdb and include only in-frame sequences with V and J called. Some clones fail to appear in such tables; in the studies checked, an unresolved V gene covers under half of the shortfall, and the cause of the remainder is unknown. Clone size and V and J calls were adopted from that table, with D and trimming inferred from the DNA. The sample contains 350,000 to 500,000 clones, roughly 90% of them found a single time. Roughly 0.76% of the sample is in the top ten clones.

The CDR3, from cysteine to phenylalanine, totals 15 residues. The sequence is cut down to CDR3 DNA, 45 bases in frame from base 1. V trim: 8 bases; J trim: 6 bases; unmatched bases: 11. Based on the germline V gene (reference sequence), the CDR1 and CDR2 sequences are LNHDA and SQIVND. In Seattle, one collaborating source enrolled patients while the infection was active and tracked those patients longitudinally over the course of disease. Collaborating institutions collected whole blood in K2EDTA tubes following their own protocols. For TCRbeta analysis, collaborators shipped samples as frozen whole blood, isolated PBMCs, or DNA extracted from either of those sample types.

Material: peripheral blood. The chain was built from TRBV19 and TRBJ2-7; 12 bases in the junction line up with TRBD2. The TCR originated in a man aged 18 to 29 with COVID-19, enrolled during active disease. The DNA reads as follows: TGTGCCAGTGGGCGAACTAGCGGGGGGTTTTCCGAGCAGTACTTC. It translates as CASGRTSGGFSEQYF.